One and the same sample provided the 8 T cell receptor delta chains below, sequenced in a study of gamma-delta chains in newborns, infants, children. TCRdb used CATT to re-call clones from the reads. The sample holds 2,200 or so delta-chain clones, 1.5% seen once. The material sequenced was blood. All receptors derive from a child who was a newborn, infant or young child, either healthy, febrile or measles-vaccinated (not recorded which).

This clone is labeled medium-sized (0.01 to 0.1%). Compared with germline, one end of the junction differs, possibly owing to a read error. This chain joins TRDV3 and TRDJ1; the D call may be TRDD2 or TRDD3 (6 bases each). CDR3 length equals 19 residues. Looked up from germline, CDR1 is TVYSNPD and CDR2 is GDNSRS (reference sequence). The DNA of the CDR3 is TGTGCCCTTCGACTTCCTCGATGGGGATCCTACCAAGGGACCGATAGACTCATCTTT. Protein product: CALRLPRWGSYQGTDRLIF.

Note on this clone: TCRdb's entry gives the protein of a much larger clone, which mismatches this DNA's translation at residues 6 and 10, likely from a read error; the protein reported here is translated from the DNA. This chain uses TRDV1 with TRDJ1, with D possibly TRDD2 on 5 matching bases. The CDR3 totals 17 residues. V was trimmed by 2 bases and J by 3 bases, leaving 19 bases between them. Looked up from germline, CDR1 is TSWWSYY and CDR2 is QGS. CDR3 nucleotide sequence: TGTGCTCTTGGGGAAACCTTCGTTTGGTGGATTCCCGATAAACTCATCTTT. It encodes CALGETFVWWIPDKLIF.

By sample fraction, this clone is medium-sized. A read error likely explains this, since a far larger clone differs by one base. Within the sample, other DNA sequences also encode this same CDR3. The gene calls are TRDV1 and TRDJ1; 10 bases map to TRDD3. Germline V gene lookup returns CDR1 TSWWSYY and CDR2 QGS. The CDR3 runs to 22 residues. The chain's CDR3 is CALGEVQSYPVGDTGYTDKLIF. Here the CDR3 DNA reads TGTGCTCTTGGGGAAGTCCAATCCTACCCAGTGGGGGATACAGGGTACACCGATAAGCTCATCTTT.

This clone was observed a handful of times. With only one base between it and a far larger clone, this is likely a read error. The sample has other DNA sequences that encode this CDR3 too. Written as DNA, the CDR3 is TGTGCTCTTGGGGAACCTCCCGCTCCGATGGGGGATACGCCTTACACCGATAAACTCATCTTC. It codes for CALGEPPAPMGDTPYTDKLIF. The rearrangement joins TRDV1 to TRDJ1; 11 bases align to TRDD3. The germline gives CDR1 TSWWSYY, CDR2 QGS. The length of the CDR3 is 21 residues.

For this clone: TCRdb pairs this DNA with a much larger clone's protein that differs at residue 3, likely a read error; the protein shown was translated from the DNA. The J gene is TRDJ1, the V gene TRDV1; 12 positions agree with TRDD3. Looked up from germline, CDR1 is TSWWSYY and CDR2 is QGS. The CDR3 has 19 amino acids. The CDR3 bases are TGTGCTCCTGGGGAAGGGAGCTACGAACTGGGGGATACAGGGGATAAACTCATCTTT. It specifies CAPGEGSYELGDTGDKLIF.

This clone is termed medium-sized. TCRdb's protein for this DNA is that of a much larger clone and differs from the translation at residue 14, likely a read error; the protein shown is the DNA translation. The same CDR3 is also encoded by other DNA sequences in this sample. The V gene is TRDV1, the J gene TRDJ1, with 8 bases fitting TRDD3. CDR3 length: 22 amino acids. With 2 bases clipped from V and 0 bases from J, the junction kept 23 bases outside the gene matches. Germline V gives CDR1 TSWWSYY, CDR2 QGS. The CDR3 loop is CALGEVQSYPVGDAGYTDKLIF. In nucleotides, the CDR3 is TGTGCTCTTGGGGAAGTCCAATCCTACCCAGTGGGGGATGCAGGGTACACCGATAAACTCATCTTT.

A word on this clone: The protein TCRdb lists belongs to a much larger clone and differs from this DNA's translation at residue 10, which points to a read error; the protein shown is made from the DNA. The CDR3 reads CALGEQVWGTDKLIF. The CDR3 DNA reads as TGTGCTCTTGGGGAACAGGTCTGGGGGACAGATAAACTCATCTTT. The chain links TRDV1 to TRDJ1; 8 bases agree with TRDD3. Germline values: CDR1 TSWWSYY, CDR2 QGS. V shed 1 base, J shed 5 bases, and the junction held 6 bases outside the gene matches. CDR3 size: 15 residues.

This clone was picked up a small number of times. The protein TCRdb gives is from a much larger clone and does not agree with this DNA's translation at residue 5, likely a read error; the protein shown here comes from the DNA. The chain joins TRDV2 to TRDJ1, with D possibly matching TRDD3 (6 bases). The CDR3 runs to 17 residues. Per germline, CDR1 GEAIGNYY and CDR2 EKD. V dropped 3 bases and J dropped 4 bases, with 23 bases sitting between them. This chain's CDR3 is CACDDARGYWEVDKLIF. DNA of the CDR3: TGTGCCTGTGACGATGCGAGGGGGTACTGGGAGGTCGATAAACTCATCTTT.